A single sample gave rise to the 24 T cell receptor beta chains below, sequenced in a study of T cells in Graves' hyperthyroidism and ophthalmopathy. What was amplified from RNA transcripts were TCR beta CDR3 regions. In the first-round RT-PCR of the TCR CDR3, the HTBI primer set was used. MiXCR, applied by TCRdb to the multiplex PCR reads, yields one record per CDR3 protein. The table records roughly 510,000 distinct CDR3 sequences, approximately 48% of them present only once. Sequencing was performed on peripheral blood or thyroid tissue (not recorded which). The receptors stem from an adult woman with Graves' disease, either hyperthyroidism or ophthalmopathy (not recorded which).

The gene calls are TRBV9 and TRBJ1-2, with D perhaps matching TRBD1 (6 bases). Germline lookup yields CDR1 SGDLS and CDR2 YYNGEE. This CDR3 contains 15 residues. The V end lost 4 bases, the J end lost 1 base, and 14 bases lay between the germline ends. The chain's CDR3 is CASSSGGQINYGYTF. In DNA, the CDR3 is TGTGCCAGCAGCTCAGGAGGACAGATTAACTATGGCTACACCTTC.

The chain's CDR3 is CASSSDGGGDNSPLHF. The CDR3 coding sequence is TGTGCCAGCAGCTCTGACGGGGGCGGAGATAATTCACCCCTCCACTTT. The chain is built from TRBV7-9 and TRBJ1-6; TRBD1 might be the D (6 bases). Deletions cut 4 bases from V and 5 bases from J, with 15 bases between. The CDR3 spans 16 residues. The germline gives CDR1 SEHNR, CDR2 FQNEAQ (reference sequence).

This clonotype was observed at least ten times. The chain carries TRBV2 and TRBJ1-4; D is undetermined. Per germline, CDR1 SNHLY and CDR2 FYNNEI. CDR3 length equals 13 residues. V lost 5 bases to trimming and J lost 10 bases, with 14 bases between them. The CDR3 DNA reads as TGTGCCAGCAGTCCCGACCAAAATCGAAAACTGTTTTTT. The encoded protein is CASSPDQNRKLFF.

Ten or more counts support this clonotype. The chain employs TRBV7-2 and TRBJ1-1, with D uncertain. Per germline, CDR1 SGHTA and CDR2 FQGNSA. The CDR3 is 13 amino acids. Deletions cut 5 bases from V and 10 bases from J, with 17 bases between. This chain's CDR3 is CASSLGPGRGAFF. The CDR3 DNA reads as TGTGCCAGCAGCCTCGGACCTGGCCGAGGAGCTTTCTTT.

There are a few counts of this clonotype. This chain joins TRBV9 and TRBJ1-1; 8 nucleotides align to TRBD1. The CDR3 is made up of 16 amino acids. The germline V gene encodes CDR1 SGDLS and CDR2 YYNGEE. The trim removed 4 bases at V and 3 bases at J, leaving 11 bases unmatched. CDR3 sequence: CASSRTGLTTDTEAFF. The CDR3 nucleotides read TGTGCCAGCAGCCGGACAGGGCTTACTACGGACACTGAAGCTTTCTTT. Complete variable domain (other parts from reference TRBV9 and TRBJ1-1): DSGVTQTPKHLITATGQRVTLRCSPRSGDLSVYWYQQSLDQGLQFLIQYYNGEERAKGNILERFSAQQFPDLHSELNLSSLELGDSALYFCASSRTGLTTDTEAFFGQGTRLTVV.

The genes are TRBV7-9 and TRBJ2-7; D possibly corresponds to TRBD1 (6 bases). The germline V gene has CDR1 SEHNR and CDR2 FQNEAQ (reference sequence). Trimming stripped 5 bases from V and 6 bases from J, with 11 bases between. CDR3 length: 12 amino acids. CDR3 nucleotide sequence: TGTGCCAGCAGCCCTACAGGGTTCGAGCAGTACTTC. Translation gives CASSPTGFEQYF. The full variable domain, rest sourced from reference TRBV7-9 and TRBJ2-7, is DTGVSQNPRHKITKRGQNVTFRCDPISEHNRLYWYRQTLGQGPEFLTYFQNEAQLEKSRLLSDRFSAERPKGSFSTLEIQRTEQGDSAMYLCASSPTGFEQYFGPGTRLTVT.

This clonotype was counted many times. The V gene is TRBV20-1, the J gene TRBJ1-6, with D maybe TRBD1 (5 bases). CDR3 length: 17 amino acids. CDR1 and CDR2 from the germline V gene are DFQATT and SNEGSKA (reference sequence). Trimming cost V 3 bases and J 3 bases, with 18 bases left between them. CDR3 amino acids: CSASLDPGLNYNSPLHF. The CDR3 coding sequence is TGCAGTGCTAGCTTAGATCCGGGACTGAACTATAATTCACCCCTCCACTTT.

This clonotype was recorded at least ten times. The rearrangement links TRBV20-1 to TRBJ2-7; 10 bases are shared with TRBD1. This CDR3 contains 15 residues. Germline V gene data show CDR1 as DFQATT and CDR2 as SNEGSKA (reference sequence). After removal of 7 bases from V and 4 bases from J, the junction contained 13 bases not matched to a gene. Here the CDR3 reads CSGLRTGGHLYEQYF. CDR3 bases: TGCAGTGGGCTTCGGACAGGGGGACATCTTTACGAGCAGTACTTC.

This chain connects TRBV28 to TRBJ2-7; a weak D match, TRBD1 (6 bases). Germline CDR1 and CDR2: MDHEN and SYDVKM. The CDR3 runs 13 residues. Trimming pared 7 bases from V and 3 bases from J, leaving 13 bases between. The CDR3 bases are TGTGCCAGCAACCGACAGGTGAACTACGAGCAGTACTTC. This encodes CASNRQVNYEQYF.

This rearrangement joins TRBV10-2 to TRBJ1-5; a weak D match, TRBD1 (5 bases). The CDR3 totals 16 residues. The germline V gene encodes CDR1 WSHSY and CDR2 SAAADI. This CDR3 is CASAERRGYSNQPQHF. CDR3 DNA: TGCGCGAGCGCGGAGAGGAGGGGTTATAGCAATCAGCCCCAGCATTTT.

The chain couples TRBV10-3 to TRBJ2-5; a possible D gene is TRBD2 (6 bases). This CDR3 contains 17 residues. The ends were cut back, 2 bases at V and 2 bases at J, with 18 bases in the middle. CDR1 is ENHRY, CDR2 SYGVKD, per germline. The CDR3 bases are TGTGCCATCAGTGAGCCCCCCGGGGGACCCCGACAAGAGACCCAGTACTTC. Encoded protein: CAISEPPGGPRQETQYF.

As regards this clonotype: Sequence at one end of the junction differs from germline and may be a read error. The V call is TRBV6-5, the J call TRBJ1-1; D is unclear. The CDR3 contains 12 residues. Germline lookup yields CDR1 MNHEY and CDR2 SVGAGI. As DNA, the CDR3 is TGTGCCGGCAGATCAGACATGGCTGAAGCTTTCTTT. Its translation: CAGRSDMAEAFF.

With regard to this clonotype: The junction and the germline gene differ at one end; a read error may be behind it. This rearrangement joins TRBV5-1 to TRBJ2-7; 9 nucleotides agree with TRBD2. The CDR3 consists of 15 residues. The germline CDR1 and CDR2 sequences are SGHRS and YFSETQ. The CDR3 nucleotides are TGTGCCAGCAGCTATTTGATAGCGGGGGAACGCGAGCAGTACTTC. As protein: CASSYLIAGEREQYF. Full variable domain (missing parts from reference TRBV5-1 and TRBJ2-7): KAGVTQTPRYLIKTRGQQVTLSCSPISGHRSVSWYQQTPGQGLQFLFEYFSETQRNKGNFPGRFSGRQFSNSRSEMNVSTLELGDSALYLCASSYLIAGEREQYFGPGTRLTVT.

V is TRBV20-1 and J is TRBJ1-4; 7 bases align to TRBD1. Germline lookup yields CDR1 DFQATT and CDR2 SNEGSKA (reference sequence). This CDR3 is 14 amino acids long. The V gene end was trimmed by 5 bases and the J gene end by 7 bases; junction bases not matched to a gene: 10. CDR3 sequence: CSARSTGVGEKLFF. The CDR3 DNA sequence: TGCAGTGCTCGTTCAACAGGGGTCGGTGAAAAACTGTTTTTT.

The rearrangement joins TRBV20-1 to TRBJ1-2; D unresolved. Germline values: CDR1 DFQATT, CDR2 SNEGSKA (reference sequence). This CDR3 is built from 15 residues. V gave up 1 base and J gave up 0 bases, with 12 bases separating them. The CDR3 sequence: CSARAADGPNYGYTF. The CDR3 DNA reads as TGCAGTGCTAGAGCGGCGGACGGACCTAACTATGGCTACACCTTC.

This clonotype was picked up a small number of times. The J gene is TRBJ1-1, the V gene TRBV15; a weak D match, TRBD1 (5 bases). Germline V gene sequence: CDR1 LNHNV, CDR2 YYDKDF (reference sequence). Trimming cost V 1 base and J 1 base, with 7 bases left between them. The CDR3 is 14 amino acids. The CDR3 nucleotides read TGTGCCACCAGCAGAGTGAGGGGGAACACTGAAGCTTTCTTT. This codes for CATSRVRGNTEAFF.

This clonotype was counted many times. The rearrangement joins TRBV14 to TRBJ2-5, with 8 bases identical to TRBD2. Germline V gene data show CDR1 as SGHDN and CDR2 as FVKESK. The CDR3 extends over 16 amino acids. The junction had 9 bases not matched to a gene; V was cut back by 1 base and J by 5 bases. CDR3 sequence (DNA): TGTGCCAGCAGCCAAGTCCGGGGACTAGTCATGGAGACCCAGTACTTC. Translation: CASSQVRGLVMETQYF.

The rearrangement uses TRBV20-1 and TRBJ1-5; the match to TRBD1 covers 9 bases. The CDR3 extends over 13 amino acids. Germline V gives CDR1 DFQATT, CDR2 SNEGSKA (reference sequence). The ends lost 6 bases at V and 9 bases at J; junction bases unmatched: 9. In nucleotides, the CDR3 is TGCAGTGCCGCGGGACAGGGATATGCGCCCCAGCATTTT. Protein product: CSAAGQGYAPQHF.

The genes are TRBV10-2 and TRBJ2-7; maybe TRBD2 (6 bases). The CDR3 runs 13 residues. Trimming removed 8 bases at V and 2 bases at J, with 13 bases between. Germline assignment: CDR1 WSHSY and CDR2 SAAADI. This CDR3 reads CASGQAGTYEQYF. CDR3 sequence (DNA): TGCGCCAGCGGTCAGGCGGGGACCTACGAGCAGTACTTC.

The gene calls are TRBV11-2 and TRBJ2-3; D might be TRBD2 (5 bases). CDR3 length: 13 amino acids. The V and J ends lost 5 bases and 6 bases respectively, with 12 bases between them. Per germline, CDR1 SGHAT and CDR2 FQNNGV. CDR3 coding DNA: TGTGCCAGCAGCGCGATCCTAGCTGATACGCAGTATTTT. Its translation: CASSAILADTQYF.

The genes are TRBV10-3 and TRBJ1-2; 9 bases align to TRBD1. The CDR3 consists of 14 residues. CDR1 ENHRY and CDR2 SYGVKD come from the germline V gene. The V segment lost 0 bases and the J segment 7 bases; nucleotides outside the gene matches: 3. CDR3 loop: CAISESGQGLGYTF. The CDR3 DNA is TGTGCCATCAGTGAGTCTGGACAGGGGCTTGGCTACACCTTC.

This chain uses TRBV29-1 with TRBJ2-1; perhaps D is TRBD1 or TRBD2 (6 bases each). This CDR3 region has 15 residues. Germline V gene sequence: CDR1 SQVTM, CDR2 ANQGSEA. Trimming pared 0 bases from V and 7 bases from J, leaving 16 bases between. The CDR3 loop reads CSVEDRMKGGNEQFF. Here the CDR3 DNA reads TGCAGCGTTGAAGATAGGATGAAAGGGGGGAATGAGCAGTTCTTC.

This clonotype was seen a handful of times. The gene calls are TRBV2 and TRBJ1-5; D remains ambiguous. V was trimmed by 7 bases and J by 0 bases, leaving 10 bases between them. This CDR3 is built from 14 residues. Germline V gives CDR1 SNHLY, CDR2 FYNNEI. The CDR3 loop reads CASMRGFSNQPQHF. The CDR3, as DNA: TGTGCCAGCATGCGGGGATTTAGCAATCAGCCCCAGCATTTT. Full variable domain (rest looked up from reference TRBV2 and TRBJ1-5): EPEVTQTPSHQVTQMGQEVILRCVPISNHLYFYWYRQILGQKVEFLVSFYNNEISEKSEIFDDQFSVERPDGSNFTLKIRSTKLEDSAMYFCASMRGFSNQPQHFGDGTRLSIL.

The rearrangement uses TRBV2 and TRBJ1-3; 10 positions agree with TRBD1. The CDR3 spans 15 residues. Germline values: CDR1 SNHLY, CDR2 FYNNEI. Unmatched junction bases numbered 4, after V lost 4 bases and J lost 4 bases. As DNA, the CDR3 is TGTGCCAGCAGTGGAGGGACAGGGGAAGGAAACACCATATATTTT. Translated: CASSGGTGEGNTIYF.